Presented here are 20 T cell receptor beta chains from one specimen sequenced in a study of T cells in Graves' hyperthyroidism and ophthalmopathy. RNA transcripts were the template for amplifying TCR beta CDR3 regions. When the TCR CDR3 underwent first-round RT-PCR, the HTBI primer set was used. TCRdb reanalysed the multiplex PCR reads using MiXCR and keeps one entry per CDR3 protein. The sample contains about 540,000 distinct CDR3 sequences, about half of which appear only once. Specimen: peripheral blood or thyroid tissue (not recorded which). All receptors come from a woman under 30 with Graves' hyperthyroidism.

In this sample, this clonotype turned up many times. V usage is TRBV20-1 and J usage is TRBJ2-5; 10 nucleotides match TRBD2. CDR1 is DFQATT, CDR2 SNEGSKA, per germline (reference sequence). The CDR3 is 18 residues long. The trim removed 3 bases at V and 5 bases at J, leaving 18 bases unmatched. CDR3 region: CSASEPGTSVPSGETQYF. CDR3 nucleotide sequence: TGCAGTGCTAGTGAACCCGGGACTAGCGTACCTTCGGGGGAGACCCAGTACTTC.

This clonotype has at least ten counts. The chain employs TRBV2 and TRBJ2-7, with TRBD2 matching 9 bases. Trimming removed 8 bases from V and 4 bases from J; junction bases left unmatched: 18. This CDR3 has 17 amino acids. The germline CDR1 and CDR2 sequences are SNHLY and FYNNEI. CDR3 bases: TGTGCCAGCCTGGGGCTAGCGGGACAAGGGTCCTCTTACGAGCAGTACTTC. This codes for CASLGLAGQGSSYEQYF.

This sequence joins TRBV7-8 and TRBJ2-7, with 10 nucleotides matching TRBD1. The closer fit of TRBJ2-1 to the DNA end suggests the J call may be wrong. The CDR3 runs to 21 residues. Germline values: CDR1 SGHVS, CDR2 FQNEAQ. The CDR3 DNA reads TGTGCCAGCAGCTGCCCCCGGGACAGGGGCCCGCGAGGGAGGCCTTGGTGTGAGCAGTTCTTC. Protein product: CASSCPRDRGPRGRPWCEQFF.

This chain joins TRBV3-1 and TRBJ2-2; the match to TRBD1 covers 7 bases. Germline V gene data show CDR1 as LGHDT and CDR2 as YNNKEL (reference sequence). The CDR3 is made up of 14 amino acids. Germline trimming cut 6 bases from V and 0 bases from J; bases unmatched to any gene: 1. The CDR3 loop is CASRGQPNTGELFF. CDR3 bases: TGTGCCAGCAGGGGACAGCCGAACACCGGGGAGCTGTTTTTT.

A word on this clonotype: Given the absence of the conserved phenylalanine or tryptophan at the CDR3 end, a read error is likely. The DNA is left out, because the CDR3 cannot be placed on it with certainty; the CDR3 is given as TCRdb lists it. The V gene is TRBV11-2, the J gene TRBJ1-4. Germline V lookup: CDR1 SGHAT, CDR2 FQNNGV. Termini included, the CDR3 measures 8 amino acids. This CDR3 reads CASSQRGI.

The chain couples TRBV6-1 to TRBJ2-1; no clear D. V was trimmed by 1 base and J by 0 bases, leaving 10 bases between them. Germline loops: CDR1 MNHNS, CDR2 SASEGT. There are 16 residues in the CDR3. The CDR3 region is CASSEEGGSSYNEQFF. CDR3 coding DNA: TGTGCCAGCAGTGAAGAGGGCGGCAGCTCCTACAATGAGCAGTTCTTC.

This clonotype was counted only a few times. This chain links TRBV13 with TRBJ2-7; tentative D call: TRBD1 (5 bases). Germline CDR1 is PRHDT and CDR2 is FYEKMQ (reference sequence). The V and J ends lost 5 bases and 3 bases respectively, with 23 bases between them. The CDR3 is 17 residues long. CDR3 loop: CASSQDLSQGHGYEQYF. DNA of the CDR3: TGTGCCAGCAGCCAAGATCTTAGCCAGGGTCACGGCTACGAGCAGTACTTC. The whole variable domain, filled in from reference TRBV13 and TRBJ2-7, reads AAGVIQSPRHLIKEKRETATLKCYPIPRHDTVYWYQQGPGQDPQFLISFYEKMQSDKGSIPDRFSAQQFSDYHSELNMSSLELGDSALYFCASSQDLSQGHGYEQYFGPGTRLTVT.

The chain recombines TRBV20-1 with TRBJ1-5; TRBD1 is a possible D gene (6 bases). CDR3 size: 14 residues. V lost 1 base to trimming and J lost 9 bases, with 16 bases between them. Germline V CDR1 and CDR2: DFQATT, SNEGSKA (reference sequence). In nucleotides, the CDR3 is TGCAGTGCTAGAGGGGGGCGCCCCCCCGGGCCCCAGCATTTT. Protein: CSARGGRPPGPQHF.

In its sample, this clonotype was seen once. V is TRBV7-3 and J is TRBJ2-1; D may correspond to TRBD1 or TRBD2 (6 bases each). Germline loops: CDR1 SGHTA, CDR2 FQGTGA. This CDR3 comprises 13 residues. V lost 8 bases, J lost 8 bases, and 16 bases lay in between. In DNA, the CDR3 is TGTGCCAGCGGTCTGGGGGGCGATTATGAGCAGTTCTTC. Translated: CASGLGGDYEQFF. The whole variable domain, remainder taken from reference TRBV7-3 and TRBJ2-1, is GAGVSQTPSNKVTEKGKYVELRCDPISGHTALYWYRQSLGQGPEFLIYFQGTGAADDSGLPNDRFFAVRPEGSVSTLKIQRTERGDSAVYLCASGLGGDYEQFFGPGTRLTVL.

This clonotype occurred many times. The chain employs TRBV6-5 and TRBJ2-7; maybe TRBD2 (5 bases). V was clipped by 6 bases and J by 3 bases, with 12 bases between them. Germline assignment: CDR1 MNHEY and CDR2 SVGAGI. CDR3 size: 13 residues. CDR3 region: CASSQTADYEQYF. The CDR3 DNA is TGTGCCAGCAGCCAAACAGCGGACTACGAGCAGTACTTC.

The chain employs TRBV10-3 and TRBJ1-3; weak D call: TRBD1 (6 bases). Trimming pared 11 bases from V and 3 bases from J, leaving 20 bases between. The CDR3 sequence is 15 residues long. The V gene's germline CDR1 is ENHRY and CDR2 SYGVKD. CDR3 bases: TGTGCCTCCCAGGGGCCGTCGCAGGTTGGAAACACCATATATTTT. This sequence encodes CASQGPSQVGNTIYF.

V is TRBV7-6 and J is TRBJ2-7; 7 bases align to TRBD2. The CDR3 consists of 15 residues. Germline loops: CDR1 SGHVS, CDR2 FNYEAQ. V gave up 0 bases and J gave up 6 bases; unmatched junction bases: 8. For the CDR3, the DNA is TGTGCCAGCAGCTTAGCAGGCGGGAGTTTGTCCGAGCAGTACTTC. Amino acids: CASSLAGGSLSEQYF.

This clonotype was detected ten times or more. The chain is built from TRBV6-4 and TRBJ2-7, with D perhaps assigned TRBD1 or TRBD2 (5 bases each). Trimming pared 7 bases from V and 0 bases from J, leaving 16 bases between. The CDR3 covers 15 residues. CDR1 is MRHNA and CDR2 is SNTAGT in the germline V gene. In DNA, the CDR3 is TGTGCCAGCAACTCCAAGGGGACGCACTCCTACGAGCAGTACTTC. Protein product: CASNSKGTHSYEQYF.

The V and J genes are TRBV7-2 and TRBJ1-1; 7 positions match TRBD1. Germline CDR1 and CDR2: SGHTA and FQGNSA. The ends lost 6 bases at V and 5 bases at J; junction bases unmatched: 15. This CDR3 comprises 16 residues. The CDR3 region is CASSPSGQVGVTEAFF. For the CDR3, the DNA is TGTGCCAGCAGTCCGAGCGGACAGGTTGGCGTAACTGAAGCTTTCTTT.

This clonotype was seen at least ten times. This sequence joins TRBV6-6 and TRBJ1-2; tentative D call: TRBD1 (5 bases). Germline CDR1 is MNHNY and CDR2 is SVGAGI (reference sequence). V lost 5 bases to trimming and J lost 8 bases, with 18 bases between them. The CDR3 spans 14 residues. The CDR3 spells CASSGSGGRDGYTF. In nucleotides, the CDR3 is TGTGCCAGCAGTGGGTCTGGGGGAAGGGACGGCTACACCTTC.

The chain joins TRBV29-1 to TRBJ2-7; D might be TRBD2 (6 bases). The CDR3 loop spans 13 amino acids. Deletions cut 8 bases from V and 3 bases from J, with 17 bases between. CDR1 is SQVTM and CDR2 is ANQGSEA in the germline V gene. The CDR3 DNA follows: TGCAGCTTCCTCGCTACTAGCAGCTACGAGCAGTACTTC. It codes for CSFLATSSYEQYF.

This clonotype was seen once. A read error is likely, as this CDR3 ends without the conserved phenylalanine or tryptophan. Because the CDR3's place on the DNA is in doubt, the DNA is left out and the CDR3 is given as listed by TCRdb. The chain links TRBV15 to TRBJ2-2; the table names TRBD1, a call not compared with the DNA. The CDR3 has 17 residues if both end residues are counted. Germline V gene lookup returns CDR1 LNHNV and CDR2 YYDKDF (reference sequence). This CDR3 reads CATSRRNRAEHRGAEGL.

This clonotype occurred many times. The gene calls are TRBV12-3 or TRBV12-4 and TRBJ1-1, with D perhaps TRBD1 (5 bases). The CDR3 sequence is 15 residues long. Trimming left V 2 bases short and J 1 base short, with 11 bases between. The CDR3 sequence is CASSLYGAPNTEAFF. CDR3 nucleotides: TGTGCCAGCAGTTTATATGGGGCACCGAACACTGAAGCTTTCTTT.

The table lists this clonotype with many counts. This rearrangement joins TRBV5-1 to TRBJ1-2; no firm D call. Germline-derived CDR1 and CDR2 are SGHRS and YFSETQ. The length of the CDR3 is 11 residues. V dropped 3 bases and J dropped 6 bases, with 6 bases sitting between them. CDR3 sequence (DNA): TGCGCCAGCAGCTCCAGGAATGGCTACACCTTC. This codes for CASSSRNGYTF.

This clonotype turned up a few times. V gene TRBV15 combines with J gene TRBJ2-3; 9 bases align to TRBD1. The V gene end was trimmed by 2 bases and the J gene end by 0 bases; junction bases not matched to a gene: 3. This CDR3 has 16 amino acids. CDR1 is LNHNV, CDR2 YYDKDF, per germline (reference sequence). The CDR3 bases are TGTGCCACCAGCAGATTTGGACAGGGGAGCACAGATACGCAGTATTTT. This sequence encodes CATSRFGQGSTDTQYF.